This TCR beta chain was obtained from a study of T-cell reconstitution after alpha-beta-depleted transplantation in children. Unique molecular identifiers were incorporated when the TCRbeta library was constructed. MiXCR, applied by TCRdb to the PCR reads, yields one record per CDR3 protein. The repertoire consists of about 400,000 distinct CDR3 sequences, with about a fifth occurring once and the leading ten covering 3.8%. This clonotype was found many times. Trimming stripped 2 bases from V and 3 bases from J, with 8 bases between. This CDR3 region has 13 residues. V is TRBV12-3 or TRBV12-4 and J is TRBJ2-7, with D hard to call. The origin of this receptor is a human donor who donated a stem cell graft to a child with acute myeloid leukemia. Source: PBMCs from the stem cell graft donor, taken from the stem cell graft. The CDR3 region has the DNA TGTGCCAGCAGTTTAATCCTGGACTACGAGCAGTACTTC. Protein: CASSLILDYEQYF.